The clone carrying this T cell receptor beta chain was picked up many times. Its antigen is undetermined. There are 15 residues in the CDR3. Germline V gives CDR1 LGHDT, CDR2 YNNKEL (reference sequence). V was trimmed by 1 base and J by 7 bases, leaving 16 bases between them. The source of the sample is a study of T cells in Graves' hyperthyroidism and ophthalmopathy. Study-wide results and limits: Most expanded thyroid clonotypes above 0.001 also appeared in blood.

RNA transcripts provided the source from which TCR beta CDR3 regions were amplified. Using the HTBI primer set, a first-round RT-PCR was run on the TCR CDR3. MiXCR, applied by TCRdb to the multiplex PCR reads, yields one record per CDR3 protein. The sample includes about 600,000 distinct CDR3 sequences, around 14% of them seen just once. Each person with ophthalmopathy scored at least 3 on the Clinical Activity Score, reached NOSPECS grade 4 or higher, and had been ill under 3 months. Exclusion followed for patients with uncontrolled infection, other autoimmune disease, pregnancy or lactation. Clinical symptoms, serum thyroxine and TRAb, thyroid ultrasound and orbital computed tomography together formed the diagnostic basis.

The clonotype originates from a woman aged 18-35 years with Graves' ophthalmopathy. Material for sequencing was blood. This chain connects TRBV3-1 to TRBJ2-5, with D possibly being TRBD1 (5 bases). For the CDR3, the DNA is TGTGCCAGCAGCCAAGTTTTCAGGGAACCAGGGACCCAGTACTTC. It yields the protein CASSQVFREPGTQYF.